The rows below give T cell receptor beta chains drawn from one sample of a study of T cells expressing NK-cell markers. No DNA is given; TCRdb re-called the 5' RACE reads and lists each CDR3 protein once. This listing includes a few hundred thousand distinct CDR3 sequences. The sequenced material came from blood T cells: a sorted CD56 or NKG2C T cell subset, CD4+ or CD8+ T cells, or bulk PBMC T cells (not recorded which). All receptors come from a man between 18 and 69 years old in good health. The CDR3 runs from the conserved cysteine through the conserved F or W.

14,TRBJ2-7,TRBV12-3/TRBV12-4,CASKGGPTSYEQYF
14,TRBJ1-2,TRBV7-9,CASSGSGTGYGYTF
14,TRBJ1-1,TRBV4-2,CASSQVDRLLEAFF
15,TRBJ2-2,TRBV9,CASSVGGQNTGELFF
18,TRBJ2-7,TRBV5-1,CASSLVGWTGGKSYEQYF
14,TRBJ2-1,TRBV6-1,CASLTTGGRNEQFF
12,TRBJ1-1,TRBV5-6,CASSFVFAEAFF
16,TRBJ1-3,TRBV5-1,CASSSGGMITGNTIYF
13,TRBJ2-2,TRBV20-1,CSARFRTAGELFF
11,TRBJ2-7,TRBV28,CASTEGNWQYF